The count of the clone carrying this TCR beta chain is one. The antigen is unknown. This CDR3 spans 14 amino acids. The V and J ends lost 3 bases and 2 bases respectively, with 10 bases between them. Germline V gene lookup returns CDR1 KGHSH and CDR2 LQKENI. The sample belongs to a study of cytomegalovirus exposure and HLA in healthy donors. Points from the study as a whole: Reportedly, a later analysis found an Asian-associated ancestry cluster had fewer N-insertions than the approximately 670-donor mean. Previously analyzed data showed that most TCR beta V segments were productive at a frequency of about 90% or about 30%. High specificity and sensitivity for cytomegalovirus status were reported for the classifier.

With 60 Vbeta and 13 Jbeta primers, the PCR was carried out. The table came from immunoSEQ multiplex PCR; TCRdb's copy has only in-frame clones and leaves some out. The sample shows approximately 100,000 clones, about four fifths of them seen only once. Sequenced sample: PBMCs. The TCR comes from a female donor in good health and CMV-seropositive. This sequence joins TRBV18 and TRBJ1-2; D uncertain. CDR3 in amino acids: CASSPTGSNYGYTF. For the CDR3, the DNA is TGTGCCAGCTCACCCACGGGATCAAACTATGGCTACACCTTC. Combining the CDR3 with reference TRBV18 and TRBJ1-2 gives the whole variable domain NAGVMQNPRHLVRRRGQEARLRCSPMKGHSHVYWYRQLPEEGLKFMVYLQKENIIDESGMPKERFSAEFPKEGPSILRIQQVVRGDSAAYFCASSPTGSNYGYTFGSGTRLTVV.